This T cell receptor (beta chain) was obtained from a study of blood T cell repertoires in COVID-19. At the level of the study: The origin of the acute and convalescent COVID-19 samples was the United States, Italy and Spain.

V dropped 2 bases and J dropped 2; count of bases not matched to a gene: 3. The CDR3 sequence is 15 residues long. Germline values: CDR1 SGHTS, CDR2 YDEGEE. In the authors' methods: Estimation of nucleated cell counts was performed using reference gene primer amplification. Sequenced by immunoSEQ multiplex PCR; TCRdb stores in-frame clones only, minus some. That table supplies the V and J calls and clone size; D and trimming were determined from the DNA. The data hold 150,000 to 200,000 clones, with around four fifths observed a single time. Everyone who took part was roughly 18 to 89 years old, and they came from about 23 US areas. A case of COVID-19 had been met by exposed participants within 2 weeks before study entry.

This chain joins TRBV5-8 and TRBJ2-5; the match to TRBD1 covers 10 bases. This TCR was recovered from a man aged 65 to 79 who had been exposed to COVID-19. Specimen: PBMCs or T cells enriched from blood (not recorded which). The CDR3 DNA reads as TGTGCCAGCAGCTTCGACAGGGGGCGACAAGAGACCCAGTACTTC. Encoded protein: CASSFDRGRQETQYF.